This T cell receptor beta chain emerged from a study of T cell changes during pregnancy in multiple sclerosis. The V gene's germline CDR1 is SNHLY and CDR2 FYNNEI. The CDR3 is 17 amino acids. Trimming removed 6 bases from V and 3 bases from J, with 20 bases in between. Repertoires were generated with immunoSEQ multiplex PCR, while TCRdb's copy carries only in-frame clones and drops some. The sample records over 55,000 clones, roughly 88% being singletons. Material: peripheral blood, obtained after pregnancy. The clonotype originates from a female donor in good health, enrolled as a control in a pregnancy study. The rearrangement links TRBV2 to TRBJ1-4; a possible D gene is TRBD1 (5 bases). The CDR3 protein is CASRAGFRNPANEKLFF. The DNA for the CDR3 is TGTGCCAGCAGGGCAGGGTTCCGGAATCCCGCTAATGAAAAACTGTTTTTT.